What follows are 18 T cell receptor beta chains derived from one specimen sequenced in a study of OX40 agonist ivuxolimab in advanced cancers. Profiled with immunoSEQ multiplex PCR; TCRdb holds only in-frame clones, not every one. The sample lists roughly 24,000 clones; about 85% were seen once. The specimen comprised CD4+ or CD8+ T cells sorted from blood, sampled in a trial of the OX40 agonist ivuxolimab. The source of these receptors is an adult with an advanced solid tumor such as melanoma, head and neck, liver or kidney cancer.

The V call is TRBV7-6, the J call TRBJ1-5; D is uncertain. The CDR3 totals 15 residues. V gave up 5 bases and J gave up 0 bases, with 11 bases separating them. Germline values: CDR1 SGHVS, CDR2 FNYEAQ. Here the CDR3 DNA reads TGTGCCAGCAGCCGTTACTCAGGTAGCAATCAGCCCCAGCATTTT. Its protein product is CASSRYSGSNQPQHF.

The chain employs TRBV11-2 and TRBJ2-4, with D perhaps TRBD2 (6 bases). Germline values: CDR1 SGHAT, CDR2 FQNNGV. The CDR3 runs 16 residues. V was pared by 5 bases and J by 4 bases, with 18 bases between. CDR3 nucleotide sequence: TGTGCCAGCAGCACAAGATCCGGGACTGTGAAAAACATTCAGTACTTC. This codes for CASSTRSGTVKNIQYF. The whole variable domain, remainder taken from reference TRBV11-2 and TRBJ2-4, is EAGVAQSPRYKIIEKRQSVAFWCNPISGHATLYWYQQILGQGPKLLIQFQNNGVVDDSQLPKDRFSAERLKGVDSTLKIQPAKLEDSAVYLCASSTRSGTVKNIQYFGAGTRLSVL.

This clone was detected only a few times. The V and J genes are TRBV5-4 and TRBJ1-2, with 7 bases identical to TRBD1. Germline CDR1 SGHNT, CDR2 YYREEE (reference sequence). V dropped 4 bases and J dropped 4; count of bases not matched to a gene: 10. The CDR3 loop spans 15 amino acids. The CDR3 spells CASSLSTGTAYGYTF. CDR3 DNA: TGTGCCAGCAGCCTAAGCACAGGGACAGCCTATGGCTACACCTTC.

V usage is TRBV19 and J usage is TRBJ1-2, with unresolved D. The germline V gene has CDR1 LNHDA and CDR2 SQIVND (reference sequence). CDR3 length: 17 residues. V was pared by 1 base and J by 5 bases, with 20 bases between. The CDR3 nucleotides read TGTGCCAGTAGTATAGGCCCCCGGAATGCGTACTCATATGGCTACACCTTC. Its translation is CASSIGPRNAYSYGYTF.

CDR3 in DNA: TGTGCCAGCAGTTTAGTACAGGCTTACGAGCAGTACTTC. Translating it yields CASSLVQAYEQYF. J is TRBJ2-7 and V is TRBV28; D may be TRBD1 (5 bases). The germline V and J ends were trimmed by 2 bases and 4 bases, with 9 bases remaining between them. This CDR3 is built from 13 residues. From germline, CDR1 is MDHEN and CDR2 SYDVKM. The full variable domain, in which reference TRBV28 and TRBJ2-7 provide the parts outside the CDR3, is DVKVTQSSRYLVKRTGEKVFLECVQDMDHENMFWYRQDPGLGLRLIYFSYDVKMKEKGDIPEGYSVSREKKERFSLILESASTNQTSMYLCASSLVQAYEQYFGPGTRLTVT.

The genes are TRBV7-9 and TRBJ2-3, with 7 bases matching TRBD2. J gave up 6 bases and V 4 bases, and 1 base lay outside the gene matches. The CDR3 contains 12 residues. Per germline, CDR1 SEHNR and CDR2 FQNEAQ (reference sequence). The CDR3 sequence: CASSSRGDTQYF. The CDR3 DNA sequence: TGTGCCAGCAGCTCGCGGGGGGATACGCAGTATTTT.

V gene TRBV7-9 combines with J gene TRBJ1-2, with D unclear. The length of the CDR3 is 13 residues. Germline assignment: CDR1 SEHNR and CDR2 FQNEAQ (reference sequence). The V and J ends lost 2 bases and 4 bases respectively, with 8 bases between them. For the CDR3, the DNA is TGTGCCAGCAGCTTAAAGGCTGTCTATGGCTACACCTTC. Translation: CASSLKAVYGYTF.

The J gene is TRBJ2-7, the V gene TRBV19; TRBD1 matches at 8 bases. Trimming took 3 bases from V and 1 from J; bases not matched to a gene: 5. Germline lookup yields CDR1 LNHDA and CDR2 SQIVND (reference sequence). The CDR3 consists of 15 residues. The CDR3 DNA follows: TGTGCCAGTAGTATTTCGGGACAGGCTTCCTACGAGCAGTACTTC. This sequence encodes CASSISGQASYEQYF.

The CDR3, as DNA: TGTGCCAGCAGTACTACTAGCTTGGCGGCAGATACGCAGTATTTT. Protein sequence: CASSTTSLAADTQYF. The J gene is TRBJ2-3, the V gene TRBV6-5, with D possibly matching TRBD2 (6 bases). Germline V gives CDR1 MNHEY, CDR2 SVGAGI. The length of the CDR3 is 15 residues. Trimming cost V 5 bases and J 4 bases, with 16 bases left between them.

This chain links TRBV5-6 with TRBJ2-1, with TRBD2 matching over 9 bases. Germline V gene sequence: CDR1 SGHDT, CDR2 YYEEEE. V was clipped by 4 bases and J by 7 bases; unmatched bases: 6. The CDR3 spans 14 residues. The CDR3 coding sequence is TGTGCCAGCAGCCATAGCGGGAGAAGTAATGAGCAGTTCTTC. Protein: CASSHSGRSNEQFF.

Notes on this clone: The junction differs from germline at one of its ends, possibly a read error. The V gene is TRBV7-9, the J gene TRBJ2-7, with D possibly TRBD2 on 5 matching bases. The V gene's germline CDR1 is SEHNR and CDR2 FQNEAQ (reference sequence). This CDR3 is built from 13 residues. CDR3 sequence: CASSLASNYEQYF. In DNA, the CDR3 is TGTGCCAGCAGCCTAGCTTCGAACTACGAGCAGTACTTC.

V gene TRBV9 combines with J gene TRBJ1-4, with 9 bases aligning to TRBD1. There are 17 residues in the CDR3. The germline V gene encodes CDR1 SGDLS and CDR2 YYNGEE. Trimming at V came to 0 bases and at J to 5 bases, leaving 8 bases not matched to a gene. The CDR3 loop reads CASSVGGGGQGNEKLFF. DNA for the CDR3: TGTGCCAGCAGCGTAGGGGGAGGGGGACAGGGCAATGAAAAACTGTTTTTT.

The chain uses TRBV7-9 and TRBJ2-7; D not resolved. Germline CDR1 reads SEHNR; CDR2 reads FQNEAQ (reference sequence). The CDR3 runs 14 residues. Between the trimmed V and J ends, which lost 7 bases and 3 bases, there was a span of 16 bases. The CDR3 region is CASTIGIGNYEQYF. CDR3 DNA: TGTGCCAGCACCATAGGGATAGGGAACTACGAGCAGTACTTC.

DNA for the CDR3: TGTGCCAGCACCGGGACAGGAGGCAGCAGTTTCTATGGCTACACCTTC. Protein sequence: CASTGTGGSSFYGYTF. The chain joins TRBV7-9 to TRBJ1-2, with 8 bases aligning to TRBD1. The CDR3 is 16 amino acids. From germline, CDR1 is SEHNR and CDR2 FQNEAQ (reference sequence). V gave up 7 bases and J gave up 4 bases; unmatched junction bases: 14.

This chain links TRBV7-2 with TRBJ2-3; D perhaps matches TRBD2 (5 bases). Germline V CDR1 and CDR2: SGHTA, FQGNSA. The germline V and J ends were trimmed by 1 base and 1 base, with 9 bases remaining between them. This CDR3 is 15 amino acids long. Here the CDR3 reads CASSLERAGTDTQYF. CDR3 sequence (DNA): TGTGCCAGCAGCTTAGAGAGGGCAGGCACAGATACGCAGTATTTT.

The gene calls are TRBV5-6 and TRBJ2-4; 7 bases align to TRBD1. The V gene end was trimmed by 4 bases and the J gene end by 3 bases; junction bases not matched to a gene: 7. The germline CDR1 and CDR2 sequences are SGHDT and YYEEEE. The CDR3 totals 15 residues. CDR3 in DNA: TGTGCCAGCAGCCCCCTACGGGACAGCAAAAACATTCAGTACTTC. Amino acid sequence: CASSPLRDSKNIQYF. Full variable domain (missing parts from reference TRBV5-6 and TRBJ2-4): DAGVTQSPTHLIKTRGQQVTLRCSPKSGHDTVSWYQQALGQGPQFIFQYYEEEERQRGNFPDRFSGHQFPNYSSELNVNALLLGDSALYLCASSPLRDSKNIQYFGAGTRLSVL.

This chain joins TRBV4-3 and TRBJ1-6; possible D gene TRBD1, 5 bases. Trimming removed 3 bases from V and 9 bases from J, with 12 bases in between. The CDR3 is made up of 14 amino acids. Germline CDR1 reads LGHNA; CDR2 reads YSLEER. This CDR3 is CASSQGRVVSPLHF. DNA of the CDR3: TGCGCCAGCAGCCAGGGCAGGGTGGTTTCACCCCTCCACTTT.

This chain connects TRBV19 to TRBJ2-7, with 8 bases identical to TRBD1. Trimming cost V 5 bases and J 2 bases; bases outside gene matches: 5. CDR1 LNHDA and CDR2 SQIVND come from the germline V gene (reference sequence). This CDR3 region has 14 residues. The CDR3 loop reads CASSFGTGTYEQYF. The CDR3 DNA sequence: TGTGCCAGTAGTTTTGGGACAGGAACCTACGAGCAGTACTTC.